The clone carrying this TCR beta chain registers medium-sized by frequency. There are 22 residues in the CDR3. The V gene's germline CDR1 is LGHDT and CDR2 YNNKEL (reference sequence). The data were taken from a study of CXCR3-negative and CXCR3-positive naive CD8 T cells. The authors prepared UMI-labeled TRB cDNA libraries by 5' RACE. TCRdb reanalyzed the 5' RACE reads and collapses them to one entry per CDR3 protein, without DNA. The clone table shows several thousand distinct CDR3 sequences, with the ten largest holding 1.1%. Sequenced sample: naive CXCR3- CD8+ T cells from blood. Described subset: CD45RO-CCR7+CD27+CD95- naive CD8+ T cells lacking CXCR3 (TNR3-). The chain uses TRBV3-1 and TRBJ2-1; TCRdb lists TRBD1, though no DNA is available to test this call. The clonotype comes from a human donor in good health. Some clones in this sample may be carry-over from other donors' samples. CDR3 in amino acids: CASSLFPGGRGPTMSDYNEQFF.